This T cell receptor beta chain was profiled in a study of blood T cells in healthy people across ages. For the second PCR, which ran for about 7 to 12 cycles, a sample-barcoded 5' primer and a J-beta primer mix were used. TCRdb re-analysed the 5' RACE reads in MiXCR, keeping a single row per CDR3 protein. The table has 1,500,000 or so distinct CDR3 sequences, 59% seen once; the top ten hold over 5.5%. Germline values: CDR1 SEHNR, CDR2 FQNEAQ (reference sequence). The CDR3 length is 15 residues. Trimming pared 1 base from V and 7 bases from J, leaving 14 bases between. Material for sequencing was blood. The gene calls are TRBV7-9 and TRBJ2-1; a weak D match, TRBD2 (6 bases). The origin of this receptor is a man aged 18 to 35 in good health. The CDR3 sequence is CASSLVLSGVNEQFF. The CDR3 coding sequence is TGTGCCAGCAGCTTAGTTTTATCGGGAGTTAATGAGCAGTTCTTC.